The 7 T cell receptor beta chains below were found in one sample sequenced in a study of T cell responses to AZD1222 COVID-19 vaccine. Clones were read by immunoSEQ multiplex PCR, and TCRdb kept only the in-frame ones, dropping some. Of roughly 200,000 clones in the sample, 90% to 95% are singletons; the top ten hold around 0.97%. Material: peripheral blood, obtained 28 days after the second dose of the MenACWY control vaccine. The receptors originated from an adult who received the MenACWY meningococcal vaccine as a control.

As concerns this clone: Other nucleotide sequences in the sample specify the same CDR3. J is TRBJ1-2 and V is TRBV28; D is unresolved. V was cut by 2 bases and J by 3 bases, with 4 bases left in between. There are 12 residues in the CDR3. Germline lookup yields CDR1 MDHEN and CDR2 SYDVKM. CDR3 nucleotides: TGTGCCAGCAGTTTAGGGGACTATGGCTACACCTTC. The encoded protein is CASSLGDYGYTF.

This sequence joins TRBV19 and TRBJ2-7; 7 bases are shared with TRBD1. The junction had 9 bases not matched to a gene; V was cut back by 9 bases and J by 7 bases. CDR1 LNHDA and CDR2 SQIVND come from the germline V gene (reference sequence). CDR3 length: 12 amino acids. Written as DNA, the CDR3 is TGTGCCAGCAAGACAGGGCTGGAGGAGCAGTACTTC. It encodes CASKTGLEEQYF.

In its sample, this clone was seen once. The V call is TRBV19, the J call TRBJ1-1; D perhaps matches TRBD1 (5 bases). The V gene lost 4 bases and the J gene lost 6 bases, with 18 bases spanning the gap. CDR3 length: 15 residues. Germline CDR1 reads LNHDA; CDR2 reads SQIVND (reference sequence). In DNA form, the CDR3 reads TGTGCCAGTAGTAAGGTGTCTGGGGCCACGGCTGAAGCTTTCTTT. Translation gives CASSKVSGATAEAFF.

CDR3 bases: TGTGCCAGTAGGATCACCGCTGGCGGAAGGGAACACACCTTC. It is translated as CASRITAGGREHTF. V and J are TRBV19 and TRBJ1-2; no clear D gene. V was pared by 6 bases and J by 12 bases, with 23 bases between. The length of the CDR3 is 14 residues. Germline loops: CDR1 LNHDA, CDR2 SQIVND (reference sequence).

J is TRBJ2-7 and V is TRBV10-1; possibly TRBD2 for D (5 bases). Germline V gene lookup returns CDR1 WNHNN and CDR2 SYGVQD (reference sequence). The length of the CDR3 is 12 residues. Trimming removed 6 bases from V and 9 bases from J, with 15 bases in between. The CDR3 here is CASREAGSGQYF. The CDR3 DNA follows: TGCGCCAGCAGGGAGGCGGGCTCCGGGCAGTACTTC.

J is TRBJ1-2 and V is TRBV19; D is unclear. Trimming took 10 bases from V and 8 from J, leaving 20 bases between them. The germline V gene has CDR1 LNHDA and CDR2 SQIVND (reference sequence). CDR3 length: 13 amino acids. Here the CDR3 DNA reads TGTGCCACCACCCCGGACCTACGAGTAGGCTACACCTTC. As protein: CATTPDLRVGYTF.

V gene TRBV5-5 combines with J gene TRBJ1-1; TRBD1 is a possible D gene (5 bases). CDR1 SGHKS and CDR2 YYEKEE come from the germline V gene (reference sequence). V lost 3 bases to trimming and J lost 1 base, with 13 bases between them. The CDR3 contains 15 residues. CDR3 DNA: TGTGCCAGCAGCTGGGGCGGGGGAACGAACACTGAAGCTTTCTTT. Translated, it gives CASSWGGGTNTEAFF.